A selection of T cell receptor beta chains follows, all from one sample in a study of blood T cell repertoires in COVID-19. The assay was immunoSEQ multiplex PCR, and TCRdb's table has in-frame clones only and misses some. The sample contains 75,000 to 100,000 clones, 83% of which appear only once. The sample comprised peripheral blood. Receptors were obtained from a woman aged 80 or over with acute or convalescent COVID-19. CDR3s include the opening cysteine and the closing phenylalanine or tryptophan. A D gene is named only where the DNA matches it firmly. Expanded clones are given a class, and other clones once, few, many or no size at all.

D gene,J gene,V gene,clone size,CDR3 DNA,CDR3 protein
TRBD1,TRBJ2-7,TRBV6-5,-,TGTGCCAGTGGACAGGAGTTTTATCACGAGCAGTACTTC,CASGQEFYHEQYF
-,TRBJ2-4,TRBV6-5,-,TGTGCCAGCAGCTACACAGAGCACCTAGCCAAAAACATTCAGTACTTC,CASSYTEHLAKNIQYF
-,TRBJ2-1,TRBV5-6,-,TGTGCCAGCAATCCGGAGGGGGCGACCTACAATGAGCAGTTCTTC,CASNPEGATYNEQFF
-,TRBJ1-5,TRBV7-8,-,TGTGCCAGCAGCTTAGTCCTACAGGGACAGCCCCAGCATTTT,CASSLVLQGQPQHF
-,TRBJ2-1,TRBV11-2,-,TGTGCCAGCAGCCCGGTTACTAGGATCGGCGAGCAGTTCTTC,CASSPVTRIGEQFF
-,TRBJ2-7,TRBV28,-,TGTGCCAGCGTGGGGGCGACCTACGAGCAGTACTTC,CASVGATYEQYF
-,TRBJ1-5,TRBV7-8,-,TGTGCCAGCAGCTTTTACAGTTCACTTGTCGGCAATCAGCCCCAGCATTTT,CASSFYSSLVGNQPQHF
-,TRBJ2-3,TRBV7-6,-,TGTGCCAGCAGCTTAGCGAAGGGGGATACGCAGTATTTT,CASSLAKGDTQYF
-,TRBJ1-6,TRBV25-1,few,TGTGCCAGCAGCCCAGGGGCGGGCTCCTATAATTCACCCCTCCACTTT,CASSPGAGSYNSPLHF
TRBD1,TRBJ2-3,TRBV11-3,-,TGTGCCAGCAGCATGGCAGGGACAGGCACAGATACGCAGTATTTT,CASSMAGTGTDTQYF
TRBD2,TRBJ2-7,TRBV7-2,-,TGTGCCAGCAGCTTAGAGGGACTAGCGGGAGTGGGAGAGCAGTACTTC,CASSLEGLAGVGEQYF
TRBD1,TRBJ2-5,TRBV7-3,-,TGTGCCAGCAGCTTATATACAGGGGGCCTCCAAGAGACCCAGTACTTC,CASSLYTGGLQETQYF
TRBD1,TRBJ2-5,TRBV6-5,once,TGTGCCAGCAGTTCCGGCGGACAGGGACAGGAGACCCAGTACTTC,CASSSGGQGQETQYF
-,TRBJ2-1,TRBV27,-,TGTGCCAGCAGTTTAGGGGTAGCGGATTACAATGAGCAGTTCTTC,CASSLGVADYNEQFF
TRBD1,TRBJ1-2,TRBV7-2,-,TGTGCCAGCAGCGGCCGGGACAGGGCGGGCTATGGCTACACCTTC,CASSGRDRAGYGYTF
TRBD2,TRBJ2-7,TRBV5-1,-,TGCGCCAGCAGCGTATCCGGGACTAGCGGGAGTCTCGAGCAGTACTTC,CASSVSGTSGSLEQYF
TRBD2,TRBJ2-7,TRBV11-1,few,TGTGCCAGCAGCCGGGGACTAGCGGGCAATGCCTACGAGCAGTACTTC,CASSRGLAGNAYEQYF
-,TRBJ1-2,TRBV6-5,-,TGTGCCAGCGGCGGCAGTAGTGGCTATGGCTACACCTTC,CASGGSSGYGYTF
-,TRBJ2-7,TRBV5-1,-,TGCGCCAGCAGCATAGAGAGAGGCGAGCAGTACTTC,CASSIERGEQYF
-,TRBJ1-1,TRBV10-3,-,TGTGCCACTTCCGCCGCGGGCAACACTGAAGCTTTCTTT,CATSAAGNTEAFF